This T cell receptor beta chain was sequenced in a study of T cell repertoires in cytomegalovirus infection. Each CDR3 protein gets one entry after TCRdb re-called the reads with MiXCR. This table has 160,000 or so distinct CDR3 sequences, around 20% appearing once. Germline CDR1 is MDHEN and CDR2 is SYDVKM. Deletions cut 5 bases from V and 0 bases from J, with 13 bases between. The CDR3 length is 15 residues. This clonotype originated in a human donor in good health (CMV status not recorded). Some clones in this sample may be carry-over from other donors' samples. Sequencing was carried out using PBMCs. This chain connects TRBV28 to TRBJ1-1; D is unclear. CDR3 loop: CASSQSGRVNTEAFF. DNA of the CDR3: TGTGCCAGCAGTCAGTCCGGACGAGTGAACACTGAAGCTTTCTTT.